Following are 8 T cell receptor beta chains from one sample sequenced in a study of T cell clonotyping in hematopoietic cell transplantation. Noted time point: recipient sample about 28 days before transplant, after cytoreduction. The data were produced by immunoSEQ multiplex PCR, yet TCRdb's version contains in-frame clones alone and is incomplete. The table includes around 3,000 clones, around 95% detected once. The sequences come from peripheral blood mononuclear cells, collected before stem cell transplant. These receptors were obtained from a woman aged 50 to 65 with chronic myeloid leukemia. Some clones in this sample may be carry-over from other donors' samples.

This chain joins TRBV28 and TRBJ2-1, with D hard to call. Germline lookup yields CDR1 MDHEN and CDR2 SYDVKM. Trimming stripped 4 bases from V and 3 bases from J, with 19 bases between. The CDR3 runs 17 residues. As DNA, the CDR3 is TGTGCCAGCAGTTCCATCTACTCCGGATCGGGCTACAATGAGCAGTTCTTC. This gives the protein CASSSIYSGSGYNEQFF.

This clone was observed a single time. The CDR3 loop reads CASGDYEQYF. The DNA for the CDR3 is TGTGCCAGTGGGGACTACGAGCAGTACTTC. The chain has TRBV19 and TRBJ2-7; no definite D call. V was trimmed by 8 bases and J by 3 bases, leaving 5 bases between them. This CDR3 contains 10 residues. CDR1 is LNHDA and CDR2 is SQIVND in the germline V gene (reference sequence).

The CDR3, as DNA: TGTGCCAGTAGTCTCGGGGTGGGGAAAGCTTTCTTT. Encoded protein: CASSLGVGKAFF. The genes are TRBV19 and TRBJ1-1, with D unclear. This CDR3 spans 12 amino acids. V was trimmed by 5 bases and J by 9 bases, leaving 13 bases between them. Germline CDR1 reads LNHDA; CDR2 reads SQIVND (reference sequence).

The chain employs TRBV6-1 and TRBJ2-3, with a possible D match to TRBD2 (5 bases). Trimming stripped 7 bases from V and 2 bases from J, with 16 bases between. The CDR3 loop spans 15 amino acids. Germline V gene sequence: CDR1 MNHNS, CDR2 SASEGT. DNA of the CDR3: TGTGCCAGCACCCTAGTCCGGGGTACCACAGATACGCAGTATTTT. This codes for CASTLVRGTTDTQYF.

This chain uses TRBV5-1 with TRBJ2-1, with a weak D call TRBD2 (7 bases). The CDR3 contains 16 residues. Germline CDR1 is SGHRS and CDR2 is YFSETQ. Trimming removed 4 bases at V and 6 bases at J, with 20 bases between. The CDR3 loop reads CASSPEGSRGANEQFF. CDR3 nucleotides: TGCGCCAGCAGCCCTGAGGGGTCCCGGGGGGCCAATGAGCAGTTCTTC.

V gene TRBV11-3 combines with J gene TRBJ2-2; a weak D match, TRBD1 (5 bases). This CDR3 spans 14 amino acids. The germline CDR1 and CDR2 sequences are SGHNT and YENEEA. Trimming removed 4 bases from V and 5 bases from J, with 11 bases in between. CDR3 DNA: TGTGCCAGCAGCTCTCACAGGCTAACCGGGGAGCTGTTTTTT. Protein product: CASSSHRLTGELFF.

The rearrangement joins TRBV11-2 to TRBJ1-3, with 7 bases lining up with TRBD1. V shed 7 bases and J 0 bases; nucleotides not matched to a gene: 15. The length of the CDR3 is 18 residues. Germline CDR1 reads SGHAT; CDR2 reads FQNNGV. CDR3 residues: CASNPHPRGSSSGNTIYF. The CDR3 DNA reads TGTGCCAGCAACCCACATCCCAGGGGGTCGAGCTCTGGAAACACCATATATTTT.

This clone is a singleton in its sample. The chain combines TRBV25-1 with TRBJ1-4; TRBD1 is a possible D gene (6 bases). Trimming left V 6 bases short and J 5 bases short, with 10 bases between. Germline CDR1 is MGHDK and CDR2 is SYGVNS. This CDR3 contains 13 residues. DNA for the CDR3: TGTGCCAGCAGACTGGACAGCAATGAAAAACTGTTTTTT. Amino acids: CASRLDSNEKLFF. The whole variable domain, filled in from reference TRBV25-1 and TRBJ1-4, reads EADIYQTPRYLVIGTGKKITLECSQTMGHDKMYWYQQDPGMELHLIHYSYGVNSTEKGDLSSESTVSRIRTEHFPLTLESARPSHTSQYLCASRLDSNEKLFFGSGTQLSVL.